Each of the 9 T cell receptor beta chains below was sequenced from the same sample in a study of blood T cell repertoires in COVID-19. Clones were sequenced by immunoSEQ multiplex PCR, and TCRdb holds only the in-frame ones, with some missing. The data show approximately 250,000 clones, about nine tenths seen once. The sample consisted of peripheral blood. All receptors derive from a man in his forties with active or convalescent COVID-19.

The rearrangement uses TRBV27 and TRBJ2-7, with 10 positions matching TRBD1. CDR1 and CDR2 (germline): MNHEY, SMNVEV (reference sequence). The CDR3 has 14 amino acids. Losses at the gene ends were 5 bases for V and 4 bases for J; bases not matched to a gene: 5. The CDR3 DNA follows: TGTGCCAGCAGTGCCGGGACAGGGGCGTACGAGCAGTACTTC. Protein sequence: CASSAGTGAYEQYF.

The chain combines TRBV27 with TRBJ2-3; D remains ambiguous. The CDR3 has 14 amino acids. Germline values: CDR1 MNHEY, CDR2 SMNVEV (reference sequence). The V end was cut by 8 bases, the J end by 0 bases, with 12 bases between. The CDR3 region is CASARGESTDTQYF. The CDR3 nucleotides are TGTGCCAGCGCTCGCGGCGAAAGCACAGATACGCAGTATTTT.

The chain links TRBV3-1 (or the pseudogene TRBV3-2) to TRBJ1-1; possible D gene TRBD1, 6 bases. Germline CDR1 and CDR2: LGHDT and YNNKEL (reference sequence). V lost 2 bases and J 1 base, leaving 14 bases between the germline ends. This CDR3 is 16 amino acids long. CDR3 DNA: TGTGCCAGCAGCCAAAACCCCGGGACAACGAACACTGAAGCTTTCTTT. Its translation: CASSQNPGTTNTEAFF.

V is TRBV2 and J is TRBJ2-7; 9 positions match TRBD2. Trimming removed 6 bases from V and 4 bases from J; junction bases left unmatched: 7. CDR3 length equals 14 residues. Germline lookup yields CDR1 SNHLY and CDR2 FYNNEI. The CDR3: CASSMSSGEYEQYF. The CDR3 DNA is TGTGCCAGCAGCATGTCTAGCGGGGAGTACGAGCAGTACTTC.

This chain joins TRBV3-1 (or the pseudogene TRBV3-2) and TRBJ1-1; D not resolved. The CDR3 is 15 amino acids. CDR1 is LGHDT, CDR2 YNNKEL, per germline (reference sequence). V was shortened by 0 bases and J by 0 bases, with 8 bases between the two germline ends. As DNA, the CDR3 is TGTGCCAGCAGCCAAGATCTCACACTGAACACTGAAGCTTTCTTT. This encodes CASSQDLTLNTEAFF.

J is TRBJ2-1 and V is TRBV6-2 or TRBV6-3; no clear D gene. The CDR3 is 12 residues long. V was shortened by 1 base and J by 7 bases, with 5 bases between the two germline ends. Germline lookup yields CDR1 MNHEY and CDR2 SVGEGT. CDR3 in DNA: TGTGCCAGCAGTTACTTACAGAATGAGCAGTTCTTC. Amino acids: CASSYLQNEQFF.

The chain carries TRBV30 and TRBJ2-3; TRBD2 might be the D (5 bases). Germline CDR1 is GTSNPN and CDR2 is SVGIG (reference sequence). The length of the CDR3 is 16 residues. V lost 0 bases to trimming and J lost 0 bases, with 13 bases between them. CDR3 in DNA: TGTGCCTGGAGTGTAGGGCGGGCGACTAGCACAGATACGCAGTATTTT. Translated, it gives CAWSVGRATSTDTQYF. Variable domain in full (rest from reference TRBV30 and TRBJ2-3): SQTIHQWPATLVQPVGSPLSLECTVEGTSNPNLYWYRQAAGRGLQLLFYSVGIGQISSEVPQNLSASRPQDRQFILSSKKLLLSDSGFYLCAWSVGRATSTDTQYFGPGTRLTVL.

The chain uses TRBV5-5 and TRBJ1-5; D remains ambiguous. Germline CDR1 and CDR2: SGHKS and YYEKEE (reference sequence). This CDR3 is 13 amino acids long. With 3 bases removed from V and 5 bases from J, the gap between germline ends came to 9 bases. DNA for the CDR3: TGTGCCAGCAGCTCTTTGGCACATCAGCCCCAGCATTTT. It encodes CASSSLAHQPQHF.

This chain links TRBV30 with TRBJ1-2; D remains ambiguous. CDR3 size: 13 residues. The ends were cut back, 1 base at V and 6 bases at J, with 12 bases in the middle. Germline CDR1 is GTSNPN and CDR2 is SVGIG (reference sequence). CDR3 protein: CAWSARGSDGYTF. In DNA, the CDR3 is TGTGCCTGGAGTGCTCGGGGTTCGGATGGCTACACCTTC.